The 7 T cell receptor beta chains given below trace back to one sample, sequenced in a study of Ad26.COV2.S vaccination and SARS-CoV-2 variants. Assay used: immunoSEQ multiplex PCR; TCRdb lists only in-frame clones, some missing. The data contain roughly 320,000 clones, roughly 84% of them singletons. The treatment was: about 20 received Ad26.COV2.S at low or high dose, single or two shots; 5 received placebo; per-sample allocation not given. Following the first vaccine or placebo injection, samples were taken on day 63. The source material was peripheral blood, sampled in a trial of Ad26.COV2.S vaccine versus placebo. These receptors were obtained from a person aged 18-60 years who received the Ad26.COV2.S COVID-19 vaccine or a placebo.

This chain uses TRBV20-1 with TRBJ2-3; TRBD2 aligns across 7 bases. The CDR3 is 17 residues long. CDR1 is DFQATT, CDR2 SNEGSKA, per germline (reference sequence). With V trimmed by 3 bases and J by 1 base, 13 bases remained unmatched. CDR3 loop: CSASKALAARGTDTQYF. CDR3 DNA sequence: TGCAGTGCTAGTAAAGCCCTAGCGGCCCGGGGCACAGATACGCAGTATTTT.

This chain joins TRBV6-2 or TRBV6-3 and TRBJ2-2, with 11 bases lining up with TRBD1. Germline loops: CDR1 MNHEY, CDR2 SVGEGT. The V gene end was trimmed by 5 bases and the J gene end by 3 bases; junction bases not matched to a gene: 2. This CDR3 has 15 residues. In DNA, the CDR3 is TGTGCCAGCAGTCGGACAGGGGGCGACACCGGGGAGCTGTTTTTT. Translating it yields CASSRTGGDTGELFF.

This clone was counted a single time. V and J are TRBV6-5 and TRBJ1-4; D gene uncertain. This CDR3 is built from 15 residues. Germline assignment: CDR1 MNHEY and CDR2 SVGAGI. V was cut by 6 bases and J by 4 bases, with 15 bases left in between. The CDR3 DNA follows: TGTGCCAGCAGAGGCGACCGTCGCCTTAATGAAAAACTGTTTTTT. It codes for CASRGDRRLNEKLFF.

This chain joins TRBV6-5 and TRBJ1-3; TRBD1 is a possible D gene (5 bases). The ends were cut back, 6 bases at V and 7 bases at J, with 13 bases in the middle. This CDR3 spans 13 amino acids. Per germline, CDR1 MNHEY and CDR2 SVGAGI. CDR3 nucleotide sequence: TGTGCCAGCAGCTGGACAAGGGGCAACACCATATATTTT. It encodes CASSWTRGNTIYF.

The CDR3 DNA is TGTGCCACCAGTGAGGCGGGACTAGCGGGGGGGGGTGAGCAGTTCTTC. Translation gives CATSEAGLAGGGEQFF. This chain connects TRBV24-1 to TRBJ2-1; TRBD2 matches 16 bases. With V trimmed by 4 bases and J by 9 bases, 5 bases remained unmatched. Germline CDR1 KGHDR, CDR2 SFDVKD. The CDR3 runs to 16 residues.

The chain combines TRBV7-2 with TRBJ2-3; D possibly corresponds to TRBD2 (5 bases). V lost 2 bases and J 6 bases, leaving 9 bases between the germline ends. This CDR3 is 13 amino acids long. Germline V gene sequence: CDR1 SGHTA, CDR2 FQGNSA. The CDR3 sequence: CASSLPLADTQYF. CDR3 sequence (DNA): TGTGCCAGCAGCTTACCTCTAGCTGATACGCAGTATTTT. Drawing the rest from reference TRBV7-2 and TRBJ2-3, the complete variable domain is GAGVSQSPSNKVTEKGKDVELRCDPISGHTALYWYRQSLGQGLEFLIYFQGNSAPDKSGLPSDRFSAERTGGSVSTLTIQRTQQEDSAVYLCASSLPLADTQYFGPGTRLTVL.

The CDR3 region is CASSPWGSGNTIYF. As DNA, the CDR3 is TGTGCCAGCAGCCCATGGGGGTCTGGAAACACCATATATTTT. V and J are TRBV3-1 (or the pseudogene TRBV3-2) and TRBJ1-3, with D possibly matching TRBD1 (5 bases). The CDR3 spans 14 residues. Deletions cut 4 bases from V and 1 base from J, with 8 bases between. Germline CDR1 and CDR2: LGHDT and YNNKEL (reference sequence).